The rows below give T cell receptor beta chains drawn from one sample of a study of identical twins. Using its own MiXCR run on the 5' RACE reads, TCRdb lists one record per CDR3 protein. The sample lists about 280,000 distinct CDR3 sequences, approximately 8.5% occurring once. This sample also belongs to another study, concerning yellow fever vaccine responses in identical twins.

The sequencing input was memory (CD45RO+) T cells sorted from blood. Receptors were obtained from a young woman in good health. CDR3s include the opening cysteine and the closing phenylalanine or tryptophan. D genes are given only for firm matches. A clone size is listed for some rows: how often the clone was seen (once, few, many), or a class if it is expanded.

V gene	D gene	J gene	clone size	CDR3 protein	CDR3 DNA
TRBV5-1	NA	TRBJ1-2	many	CASSLERHGYTF	TGCGCCAGCAGCTTGGAACGGCATGGCTACACCTTC
TRBV24-1	TRBD2	TRBJ2-3	NA	CATSDPGLAGTDTQYF	TGTGCCACCAGTGATCCGGGACTAGCGGGCACAGATACGCAGTATTTT
TRBV6-1	NA	TRBJ1-6	NA	CASSEVGALHF	TGTGCCAGCAGTGAAGTCGGGGCCCTCCACTTT
TRBV27	NA	TRBJ1-5	many	CASSRQWGEPQHF	TGTGCCAGCAGTAGACAGTGGGGGGAGCCCCAGCATTTT
TRBV9	NA	TRBJ2-2	NA	CASSVSWGRVTGELFF	TGTGCCAGCAGCGTCTCATGGGGCAGAGTGACCGGGGAGCTGTTTTTT
TRBV20-1	NA	TRBJ2-2	few	CSASRGGTGELFF	TGCAGTGCTTCCAGGGGGGGAACCGGGGAGCTGTTTTTT
TRBV6-5	NA	TRBJ1-1	many	CASSPSDGGAEAFF	TGTGCCAGCAGTCCCTCGGACGGGGGTGCTGAAGCTTTCTTT
TRBV6-6	TRBD2	TRBJ2-5	NA	CASSYSGGETQYF	TGTGCCAGCAGTTACTCGGGGGGGGAGACCCAGTACTTC
TRBV6-1	NA	TRBJ2-1	many	CASSEAGGSYNEQFF	TGTGCCAGCAGTGAAGCGGGGGGCTCCTACAATGAGCAGTTCTTC
TRBV11-3	TRBD2	TRBJ2-5	NA	CASSLGGMETQYF	TGTGCCAGCAGCTTGGGGGGGATGGAGACCCAGTACTTC
TRBV28	TRBD1	TRBJ2-6	NA	CASRTRTGPGGANVLTF	TGTGCCAGCAGAACAAGGACAGGGCCAGGTGGGGCCAACGTCCTGACTTTC
TRBV10-2	NA	TRBJ2-2	NA	CASSESYTGELFF	TGCGCCAGCAGTGAGTCGTACACCGGGGAGCTGTTTTTT
TRBV20-1	NA	TRBJ2-5	few	CSASPGLGGDIETQYF	TGCAGTGCTAGCCCTGGACTAGGAGGGGACATAGAGACCCAGTACTTC
TRBV15	TRBD2	TRBJ2-3	few	CATSRDNGLAGGADTQYF	TGTGCCACCAGCAGGGATAATGGACTAGCGGGGGGGGCAGATACGCAGTATTTT
TRBV5-1	NA	TRBJ1-4	many	CASSSTFRGTNEKLFF	TGCGCCAGCAGCTCCACCTTCAGGGGTACTAATGAAAAACTGTTTTTT
TRBV28	TRBD1	TRBJ1-4	NA	CASSSPGQQGEKLFF	TGTGCCAGCAGTTCCCCGGGACAGCAGGGAGAAAAACTGTTTTTT
TRBV20-1	NA	TRBJ1-1	many	CSARVGDTEAFF	TGCAGTGCTAGAGTAGGGGACACTGAAGCTTTCTTT
TRBV7-3	NA	TRBJ2-7	NA	CASSLTKLDEQYF	TGTGCCAGCAGCTTAACCAAGTTGGACGAGCAGTACTTC
TRBV2	NA	TRBJ1-6	NA	CASSEVGGPLHF	TGTGCCAGCAGTGAAGTGGGGGGACCCCTCCACTTT
TRBV7-2	NA	TRBJ1-1	many	CASSFGRNTEAFF	TGTGCCAGCAGCTTTGGGAGGAACACTGAAGCTTTCTTT
TRBV12-3/TRBV12-4	TRBD2	TRBJ2-5	many	CASGQLAGLQETQYF	TGTGCCAGCGGTCAACTAGCGGGGCTACAAGAGACCCAGTACTTC
TRBV2	NA	TRBJ1-1	few	CASSAERGLEAFF	TGTGCCAGCAGCGCCGAGCGGGGGCTTGAAGCTTTCTTT
TRBV6-1	NA	TRBJ1-4	many	CASSEGWEDEKLFF	TGTGCCAGCTCTGAGGGGTGGGAGGATGAAAAACTGTTTTTT
TRBV19	TRBD2	TRBJ2-5	NA	CASRPTSGTTPETQYF	TGTGCCAGTAGACCAACTAGCGGAACAACACCGGAGACCCAGTACTTC